This is a list of T cell receptor beta chains from one sample in a study of blood T cell repertoires in COVID-19. The method was immunoSEQ multiplex PCR; TCRdb's version includes in-frame clones alone and lacks a portion of them. The sample consists of 200,000 to 250,000 clones, 75% to 85% of them appearing once. The sequencing input was peripheral blood. The receptor source for this set is a human donor in a cohort sampled during active COVID-19. Each CDR3 is given with its conserved first and last residue. Fields, in order: J gene, V gene, CDR3 protein.

j_gene: TRBJ1-6
v_gene: TRBV27
CDR3aa: CASSFRRSDSPLHF

j_gene: TRBJ1-1
v_gene: TRBV6-4
CDR3aa: CASTGAFF

j_gene: TRBJ2-2
v_gene: TRBV7-8
CDR3aa: CASSLVGRGSNTGELFF

j_gene: TRBJ2-1
v_gene: TRBV3-1/TRBV3-2
CDR3aa: CASSLASGRDEQFF

j_gene: TRBJ2-6
v_gene: TRBV27
CDR3aa: CATSRQTGGLGANVLTF

j_gene: TRBJ2-5
v_gene: TRBV28
CDR3aa: CASSLNGVGETQYF

j_gene: TRBJ1-5
v_gene: TRBV7-2
CDR3aa: CASSYRGEQPQHF

j_gene: TRBJ2-7
v_gene: TRBV2
CDR3aa: CASTLAGTRSYEQYF

j_gene: TRBJ2-1
v_gene: TRBV28
CDR3aa: CASSPLAGPSYNEQFF

j_gene: TRBJ1-1
v_gene: TRBV9
CDR3aa: CASSTSGTGGAFF